This TCR beta chain was recovered during a study of T cell responses to AZD1222 COVID-19 vaccine (dated by TCRdb to the early 2020s). As for the study more broadly: AZD1222 recipients with second doses at about 4 weeks or about 12 weeks were pooled, because spike-specific TCR depth and breadth did not differ between schedules. TCR sequencing was performed for over 230 trial participants, of whom about 200 were given two doses of AZD1222 and around 25 were given two doses of MenACWY control vaccine. Trial participants were enrolled by age into subgroups of 18-55, 56-69 and 70-plus years, and around 140, 26 and 57 TCR-sequenced participants, respectively, were included in these subgroups. The research as a whole found: Nearly half of unique spike-specific TCRs reportedly recognized epitopes outside regions mutated in the B.1.351 and B.1.1.7 variants. Vaccine-associated CD4 TCRs spanned the whole spike protein, with dominant responses in regions 160-218 and 743-854. Conclusions about previously exposed vaccinees are limited because only a handful of AZD1222 recipients were SARS-CoV-2 seropositive at baseline. Participants were mostly white British, with more females than males. The authors suggested clonal diversity may have been underestimated. In the small 56-69-year group, the increase in depth fell short of significance, most likely because of low power. Because no day 14 peak-response samples were available, repertoires were characterized only after the peak T cell response. Spike-specific TCR breadth and depth rose significantly after two AZD1222 doses compared with day 0 and with MenACWY recipients.

The sample's time point label, decoded: baseline before first vaccination. The vaccinee samples were drawn from two UK trials, COV001 and COV002, one of which was a single-blind randomized controlled phase 2/3 trial testing AZD1222 (ChAdOx1 nCoV-19) in healthy adults. Trial participant PBMC samples were collected at day 0 and day 28 after the second dose for TCRbeta chain sequencing. The CDR3 regions of human TCRbeta chains were analyzed by immunosequencing. Under the source paper's analysis protocol: Repertoire TCRs were matched against a reference library of SARS-CoV-2-specific TCRs generated with the MIRA antigen-specificity platform. Breadth was defined as the fraction of unique TCRs that were SARS-CoV-2-associated, and depth was defined as the fraction of total T cells that were SARS-CoV-2-associated. Using the MIRA data, every spike-specific TCR was mapped to the spike region that the TCR reacted to and assigned to either a CD4 or a CD8 class. Log10-transformed breadth and depth values were compared by one-way ANOVA with Sidak's multiple comparisons tests. TCRdb took this table from immuneACCESS and kept in-frame rearrangements with V and J called. Such tables lack part of the clones; where checked against another copy, unresolved V genes explain under half of the gap, and the rest is unexplained. V and J calls and clone size are copied from that table; D and trimming were computed from the DNA. A total of around 110,000 clones appear in this sample, around 92% of them only once. Of the sample, approximately 3% is held by the ten largest clones.

Its CDR3 holds 16 amino acids, cysteine through phenylalanine. Just the 48-base CDR3 DNA is kept, in frame starting at base 1. The V end loses 5 bases and the J end loses 2 bases, and a stretch of 19 bases separates them. The germline V gene (reference sequence) supplies CDR1 MNHEY and CDR2 SMNVEV. This clone appeared once. The antigen it binds to is not known. Per-base quality was not reported, and no clone a single base away is much larger than it. The material was peripheral blood, obtained on day 0 of AZD1222 vaccination. This TCR derives from an adult in good health. The sequence joins TRBV27 to TRBJ2-7; tentative D gene TRBD1, with 6 bases matching. The encoded CDR3 is CASSQMLAQGPYEQYF. In nucleotide form, the sequence is TGTGCCAGCAGTCAAATGCTAGCTCAGGGGCCCTACGAGCAGTACTTC.